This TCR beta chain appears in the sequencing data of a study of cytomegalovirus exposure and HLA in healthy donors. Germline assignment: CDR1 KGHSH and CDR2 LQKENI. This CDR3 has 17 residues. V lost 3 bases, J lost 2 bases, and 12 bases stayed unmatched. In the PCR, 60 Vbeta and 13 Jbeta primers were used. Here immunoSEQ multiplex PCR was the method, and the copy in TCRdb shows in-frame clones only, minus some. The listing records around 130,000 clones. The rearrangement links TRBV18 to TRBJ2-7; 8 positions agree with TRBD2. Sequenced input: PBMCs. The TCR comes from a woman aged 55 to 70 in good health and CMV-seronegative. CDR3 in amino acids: CASSPSAGGGSAYEQYF. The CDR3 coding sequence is TGTGCCAGCTCACCTTCCGCGGGAGGAGGTTCAGCCTACGAGCAGTACTTC. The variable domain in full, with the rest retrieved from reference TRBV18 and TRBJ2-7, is NAGVMQNPRHLVRRRGQEARLRCSPMKGHSHVYWYRQLPEEGLKFMVYLQKENIIDESGMPKERFSAEFPKEGPSILRIQQVVRGDSAAYFCASSPSAGGGSAYEQYFGPGTRLTVT.